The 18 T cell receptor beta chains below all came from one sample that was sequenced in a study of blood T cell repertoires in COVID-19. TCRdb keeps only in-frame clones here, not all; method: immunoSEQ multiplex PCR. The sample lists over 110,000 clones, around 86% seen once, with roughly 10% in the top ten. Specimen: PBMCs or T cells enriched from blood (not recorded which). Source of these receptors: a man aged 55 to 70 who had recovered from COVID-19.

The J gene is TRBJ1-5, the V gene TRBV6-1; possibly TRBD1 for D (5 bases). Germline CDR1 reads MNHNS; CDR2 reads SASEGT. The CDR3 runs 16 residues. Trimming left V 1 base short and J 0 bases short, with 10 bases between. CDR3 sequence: CASSEDRQYSNQPQHF. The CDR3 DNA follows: TGTGCCAGCAGTGAAGACCGACAGTATAGCAATCAGCCCCAGCATTTT.

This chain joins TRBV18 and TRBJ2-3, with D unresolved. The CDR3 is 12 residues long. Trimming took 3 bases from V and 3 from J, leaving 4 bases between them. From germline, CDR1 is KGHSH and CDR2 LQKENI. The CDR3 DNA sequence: TGTGCCAGCTCACCCGAGACAGATACGCAGTATTTT. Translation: CASSPETDTQYF.

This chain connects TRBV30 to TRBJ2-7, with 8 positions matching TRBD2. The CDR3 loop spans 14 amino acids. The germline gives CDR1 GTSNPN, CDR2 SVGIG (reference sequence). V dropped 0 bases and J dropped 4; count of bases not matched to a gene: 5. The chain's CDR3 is CAWSVPSGLYEQYF. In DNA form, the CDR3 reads TGTGCCTGGAGTGTACCTAGCGGGCTTTACGAGCAGTACTTC.

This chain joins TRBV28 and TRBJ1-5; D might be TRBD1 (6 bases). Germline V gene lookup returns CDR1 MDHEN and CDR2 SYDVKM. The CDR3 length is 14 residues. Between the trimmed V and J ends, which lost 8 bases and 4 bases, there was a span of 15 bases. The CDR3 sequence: CASARGGPNQPQHF. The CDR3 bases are TGTGCCAGCGCCCGCGGGGGCCCAAATCAGCCCCAGCATTTT.

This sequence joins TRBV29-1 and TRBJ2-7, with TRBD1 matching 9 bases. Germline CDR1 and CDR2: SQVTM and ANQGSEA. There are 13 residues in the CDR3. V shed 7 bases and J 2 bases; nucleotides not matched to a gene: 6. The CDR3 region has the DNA TGCAGCGCTAGGACAGGGGTCACCTACGAGCAGTACTTC. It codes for CSARTGVTYEQYF.

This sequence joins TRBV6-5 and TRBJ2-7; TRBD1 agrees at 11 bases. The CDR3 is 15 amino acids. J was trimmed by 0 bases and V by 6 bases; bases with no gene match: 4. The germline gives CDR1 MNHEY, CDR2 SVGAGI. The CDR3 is CASRPGTGGSYEQYF. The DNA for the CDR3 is TGTGCCAGCAGGCCCGGGACAGGGGGCTCCTACGAGCAGTACTTC.

CDR3 sequence: CASSLGQGQMNTEAFF. In DNA, the CDR3 is TGCGCCAGCAGCTTGGGGCAGGGACAGATGAACACTGAAGCTTTCTTT. The J gene is TRBJ1-1, the V gene TRBV5-1; 7 bases are a match to TRBD1. The V gene end was trimmed by 0 bases and the J gene end by 0 bases; junction bases not matched to a gene: 5. CDR1 SGHRS and CDR2 YFSETQ come from the germline V gene. The CDR3 length is 16 residues.

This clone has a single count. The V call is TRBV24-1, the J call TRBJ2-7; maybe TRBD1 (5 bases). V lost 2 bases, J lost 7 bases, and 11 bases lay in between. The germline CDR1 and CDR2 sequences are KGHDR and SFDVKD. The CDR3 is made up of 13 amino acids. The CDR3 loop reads CATSDWGLGEQYF. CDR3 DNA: TGTGCCACCAGTGATTGGGGCTTGGGGGAGCAGTACTTC.

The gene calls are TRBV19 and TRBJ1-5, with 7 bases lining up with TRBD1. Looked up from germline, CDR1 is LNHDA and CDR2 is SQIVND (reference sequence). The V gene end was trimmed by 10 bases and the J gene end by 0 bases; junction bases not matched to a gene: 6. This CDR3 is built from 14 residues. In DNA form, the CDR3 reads TGTGCCACCGAGGGACAGTATAGCAATCAGCCCCAGCATTTT. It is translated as CATEGQYSNQPQHF. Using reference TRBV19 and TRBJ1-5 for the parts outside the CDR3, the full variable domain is DGGITQSPKYLFRKEGQNVTLSCEQNLNHDAMYWYRQDPGQGLRLIYYSQIVNDFQKGDIAEGYSVSREKKESFPLTVTSAQKNPTAFYLCATEGQYSNQPQHFGDGTRLSIL.

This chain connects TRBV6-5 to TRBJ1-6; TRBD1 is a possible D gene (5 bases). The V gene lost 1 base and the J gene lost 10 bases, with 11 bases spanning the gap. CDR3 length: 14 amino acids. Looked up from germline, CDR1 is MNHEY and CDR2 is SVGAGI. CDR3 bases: TGTGCCAGCAGTTACTTCCAGGGCGAATCACCCCTCCACTTT. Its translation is CASSYFQGESPLHF.

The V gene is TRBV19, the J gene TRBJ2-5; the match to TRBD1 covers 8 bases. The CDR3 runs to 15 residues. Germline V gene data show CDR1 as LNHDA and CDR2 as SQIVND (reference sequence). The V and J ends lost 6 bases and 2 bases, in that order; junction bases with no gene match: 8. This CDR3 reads CASSLTGGVQETQYF. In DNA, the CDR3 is TGTGCCAGTAGCCTAACAGGGGGAGTTCAAGAGACCCAGTACTTC.

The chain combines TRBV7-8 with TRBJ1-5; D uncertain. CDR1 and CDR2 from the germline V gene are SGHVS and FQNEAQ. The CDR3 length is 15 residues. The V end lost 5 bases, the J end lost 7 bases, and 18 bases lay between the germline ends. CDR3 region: CASSPDDGSWQPQHF. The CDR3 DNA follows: TGTGCCAGCAGCCCCGACGACGGGTCGTGGCAGCCCCAGCATTTT.

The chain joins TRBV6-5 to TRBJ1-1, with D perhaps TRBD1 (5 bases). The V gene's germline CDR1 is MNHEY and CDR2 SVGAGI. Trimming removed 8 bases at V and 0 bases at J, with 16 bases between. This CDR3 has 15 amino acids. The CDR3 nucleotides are TGTGCCAGCCGAATCTTGGACACACTGAACACTGAAGCTTTCTTT. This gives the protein CASRILDTLNTEAFF.

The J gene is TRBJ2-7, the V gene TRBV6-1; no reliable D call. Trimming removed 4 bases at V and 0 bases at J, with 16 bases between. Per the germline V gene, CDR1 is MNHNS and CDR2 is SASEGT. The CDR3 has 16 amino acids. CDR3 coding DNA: TGTGCCAGCAGTGTAACCGCCAAACAAACCTCCTACGAGCAGTACTTC. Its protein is CASSVTAKQTSYEQYF.

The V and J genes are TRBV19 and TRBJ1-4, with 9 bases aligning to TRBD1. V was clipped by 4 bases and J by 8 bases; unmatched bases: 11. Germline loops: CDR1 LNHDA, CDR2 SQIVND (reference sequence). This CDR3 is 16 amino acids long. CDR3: CASSKPRDREGEKLFF. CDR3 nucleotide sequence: TGTGCCAGTAGTAAACCAAGGGACAGGGAAGGCGAAAAACTGTTTTTT.

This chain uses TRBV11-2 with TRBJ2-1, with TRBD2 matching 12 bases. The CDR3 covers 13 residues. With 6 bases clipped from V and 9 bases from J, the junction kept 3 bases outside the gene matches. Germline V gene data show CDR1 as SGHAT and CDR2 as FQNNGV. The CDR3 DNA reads TGTGCCAGCAGGCCACTAGCGGGGGGTGAGCAGTTCTTC. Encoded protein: CASRPLAGGEQFF.

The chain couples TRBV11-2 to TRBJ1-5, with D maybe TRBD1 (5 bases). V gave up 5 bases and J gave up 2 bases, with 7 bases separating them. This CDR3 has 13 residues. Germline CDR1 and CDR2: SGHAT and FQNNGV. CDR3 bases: TGTGCCAGCAGCCCGGGGGGCAATCAGCCCCAGCATTTT. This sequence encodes CASSPGGNQPQHF.

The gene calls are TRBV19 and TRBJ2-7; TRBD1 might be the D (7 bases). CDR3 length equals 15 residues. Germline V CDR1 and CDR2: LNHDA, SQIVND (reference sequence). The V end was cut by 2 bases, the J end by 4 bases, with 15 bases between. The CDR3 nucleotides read TGTGCCAGTAGTATAACATTGACAGGGAGGTACGAGCAGTACTTC. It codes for CASSITLTGRYEQYF.